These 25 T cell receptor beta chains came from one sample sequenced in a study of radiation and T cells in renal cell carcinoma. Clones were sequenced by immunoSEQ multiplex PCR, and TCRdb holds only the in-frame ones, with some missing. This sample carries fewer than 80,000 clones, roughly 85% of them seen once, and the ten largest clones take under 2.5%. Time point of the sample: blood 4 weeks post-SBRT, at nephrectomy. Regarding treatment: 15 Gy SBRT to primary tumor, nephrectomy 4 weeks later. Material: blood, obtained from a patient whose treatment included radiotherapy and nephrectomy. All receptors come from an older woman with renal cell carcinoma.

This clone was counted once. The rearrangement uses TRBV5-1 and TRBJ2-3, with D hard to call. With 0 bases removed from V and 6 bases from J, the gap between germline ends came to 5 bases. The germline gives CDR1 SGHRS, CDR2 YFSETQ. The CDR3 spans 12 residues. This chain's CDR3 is CASSLAGDTQYF. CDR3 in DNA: TGCGCCAGCAGCTTGGCGGGCGATACGCAGTATTTT.

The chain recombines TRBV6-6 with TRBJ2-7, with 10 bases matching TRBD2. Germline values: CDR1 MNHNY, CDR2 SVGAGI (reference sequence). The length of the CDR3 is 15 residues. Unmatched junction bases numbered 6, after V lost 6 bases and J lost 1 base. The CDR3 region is CASRPPGLASYEQYF. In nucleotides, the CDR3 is TGTGCCAGCAGACCCCCGGGACTAGCGTCCTACGAGCAGTACTTC.

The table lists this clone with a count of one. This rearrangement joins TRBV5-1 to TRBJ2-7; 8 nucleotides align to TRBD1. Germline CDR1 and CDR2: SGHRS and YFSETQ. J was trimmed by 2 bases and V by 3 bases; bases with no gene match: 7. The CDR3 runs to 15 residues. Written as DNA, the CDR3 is TGCGCCAGCAGCTCCGGACAGGGTCGGACCTACGAGCAGTACTTC. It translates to CASSSGQGRTYEQYF.

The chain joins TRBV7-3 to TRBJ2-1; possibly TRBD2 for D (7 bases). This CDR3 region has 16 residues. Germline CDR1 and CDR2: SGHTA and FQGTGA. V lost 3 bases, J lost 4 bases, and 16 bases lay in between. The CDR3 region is CASSLLRGGYYNEQFF. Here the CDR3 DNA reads TGTGCCAGCAGCTTGCTTAGGGGGGGCTATTACAATGAGCAGTTCTTC.

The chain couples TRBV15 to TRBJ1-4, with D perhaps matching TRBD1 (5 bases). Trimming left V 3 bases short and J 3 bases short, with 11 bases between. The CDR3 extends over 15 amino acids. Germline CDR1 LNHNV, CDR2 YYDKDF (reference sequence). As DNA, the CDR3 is TGTGCCACCAGCAGCAGGGCCAGGGCTAATGAAAAACTGTTTTTT. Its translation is CATSSRARANEKLFF.

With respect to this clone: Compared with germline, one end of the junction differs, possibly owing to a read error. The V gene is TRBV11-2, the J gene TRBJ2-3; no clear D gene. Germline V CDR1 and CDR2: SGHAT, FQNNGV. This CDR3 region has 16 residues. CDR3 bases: TGTGCCAGCAGCTCGACGGGCATTTCAAGCACGGATACGCAGTATTTT. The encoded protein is CASSSTGISSTDTQYF.

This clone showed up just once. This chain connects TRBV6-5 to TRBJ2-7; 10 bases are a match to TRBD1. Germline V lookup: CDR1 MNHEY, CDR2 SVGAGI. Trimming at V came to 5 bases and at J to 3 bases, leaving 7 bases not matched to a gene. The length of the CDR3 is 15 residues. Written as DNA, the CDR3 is TGTGCCAGCAGTCGGGCCGGGACAGGGGACTACGAGCAGTACTTC. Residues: CASSRAGTGDYEQYF.

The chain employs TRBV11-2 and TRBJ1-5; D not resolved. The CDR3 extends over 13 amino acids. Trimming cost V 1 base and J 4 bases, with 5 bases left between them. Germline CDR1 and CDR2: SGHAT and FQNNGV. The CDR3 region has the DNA TGTGCCAGCAGCTTAGCGCTTAATCAGCCCCAGCATTTT. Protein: CASSLALNQPQHF.

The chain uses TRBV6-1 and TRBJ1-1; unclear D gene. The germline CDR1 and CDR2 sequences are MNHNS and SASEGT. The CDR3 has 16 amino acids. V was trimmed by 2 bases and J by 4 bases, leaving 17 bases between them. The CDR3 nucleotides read TGTGCCAGCAGTGAATGGCCCGACCCGGGGTCCACTGAAGCTTTCTTT. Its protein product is CASSEWPDPGSTEAFF.

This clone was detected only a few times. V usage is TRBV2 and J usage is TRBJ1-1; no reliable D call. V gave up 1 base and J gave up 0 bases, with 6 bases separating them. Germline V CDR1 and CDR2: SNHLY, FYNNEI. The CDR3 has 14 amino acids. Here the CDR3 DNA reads TGTGCCAGCAGTGAAGGGAACCTGAACACTGAAGCTTTCTTT. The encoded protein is CASSEGNLNTEAFF. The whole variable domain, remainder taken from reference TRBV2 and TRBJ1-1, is EPEVTQTPSHQVTQMGQEVILRCVPISNHLYFYWYRQILGQKVEFLVSFYNNEISEKSEIFDDQFSVERPDGSNFTLKIRSTKLEDSAMYFCASSEGNLNTEAFFGQGTRLTVV.

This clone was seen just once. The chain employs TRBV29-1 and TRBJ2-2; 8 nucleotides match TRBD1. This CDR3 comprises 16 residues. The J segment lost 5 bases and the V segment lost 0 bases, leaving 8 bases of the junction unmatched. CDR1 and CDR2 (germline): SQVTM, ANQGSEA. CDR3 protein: CSVEERSRGLTGELFF. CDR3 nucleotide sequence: TGCAGCGTTGAAGAGCGGAGCAGGGGGCTGACCGGGGAGCTGTTTTTT.

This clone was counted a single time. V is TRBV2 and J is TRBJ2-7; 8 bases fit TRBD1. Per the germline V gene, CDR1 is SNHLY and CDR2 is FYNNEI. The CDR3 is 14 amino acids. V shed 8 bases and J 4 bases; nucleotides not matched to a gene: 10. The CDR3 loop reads CASHRGTQGYEQYF. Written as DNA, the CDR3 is TGTGCCAGCCACAGGGGGACACAAGGTTACGAGCAGTACTTC.

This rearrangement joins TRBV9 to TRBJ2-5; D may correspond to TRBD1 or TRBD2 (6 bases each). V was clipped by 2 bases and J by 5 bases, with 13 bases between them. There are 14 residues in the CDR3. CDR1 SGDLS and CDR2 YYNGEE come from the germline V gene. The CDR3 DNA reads TGTGCCAGCAGCGTTGTAGGGGGGCTGGAGACCCAGTACTTC. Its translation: CASSVVGGLETQYF.

The DNA of the CDR3 is TGTGCCAGTGGGGGTGAGGGGCAGTTGGGTGGCTACACCTTC. Translated: CASGGEGQLGGYTF. The genes are TRBV2 and TRBJ1-2, with D tentatively TRBD1 (5 bases). Trimming took off 9 bases at V and 7 bases at J, with 21 bases between the two ends. CDR3 length: 14 residues. Germline assignment: CDR1 SNHLY and CDR2 FYNNEI.

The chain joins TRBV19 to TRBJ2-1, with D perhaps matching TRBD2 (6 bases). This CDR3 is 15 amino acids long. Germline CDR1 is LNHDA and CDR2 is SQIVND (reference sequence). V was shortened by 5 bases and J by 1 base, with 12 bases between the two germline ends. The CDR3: CASSLSGLSYNEQFF. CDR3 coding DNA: TGTGCCAGTAGTCTTAGCGGCTTATCCTACAATGAGCAGTTCTTC.

The DNA for the CDR3 is TGTGCCAGTAGTTCCAGGGGAACCGAGACCCAGTACTTC. Protein: CASSSRGTETQYF. The chain carries TRBV19 and TRBJ2-5, with D maybe TRBD1 (6 bases). The V end was cut by 5 bases, the J end by 5 bases, with 12 bases between. Germline V lookup: CDR1 LNHDA, CDR2 SQIVND (reference sequence). The CDR3 is 13 residues long.

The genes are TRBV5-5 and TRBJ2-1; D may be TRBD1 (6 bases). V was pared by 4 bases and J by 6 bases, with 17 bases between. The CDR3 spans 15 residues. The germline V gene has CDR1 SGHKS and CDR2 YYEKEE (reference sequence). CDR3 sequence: CASSGRLGAGNEQFF. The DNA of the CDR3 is TGTGCCAGCAGCGGTAGGTTGGGGGCAGGCAATGAGCAGTTCTTC.

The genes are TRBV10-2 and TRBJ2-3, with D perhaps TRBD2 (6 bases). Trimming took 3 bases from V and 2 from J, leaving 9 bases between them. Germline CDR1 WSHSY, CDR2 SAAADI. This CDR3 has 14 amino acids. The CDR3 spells CASSDEGLTDTQYF. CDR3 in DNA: TGCGCCAGCAGTGACGAGGGACTCACAGATACGCAGTATTTT.

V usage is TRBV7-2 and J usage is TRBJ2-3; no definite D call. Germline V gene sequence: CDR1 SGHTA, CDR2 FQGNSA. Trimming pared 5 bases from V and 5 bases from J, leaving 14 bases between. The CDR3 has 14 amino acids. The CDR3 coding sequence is TGTGCCAGCAGCCGGACCCACTCGGTAGATACGCAGTATTTT. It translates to CASSRTHSVDTQYF.

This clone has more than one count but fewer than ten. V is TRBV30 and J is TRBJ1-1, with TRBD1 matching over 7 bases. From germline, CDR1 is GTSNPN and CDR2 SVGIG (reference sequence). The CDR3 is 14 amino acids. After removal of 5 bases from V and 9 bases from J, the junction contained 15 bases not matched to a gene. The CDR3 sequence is CAWLTPGQSFKAFF. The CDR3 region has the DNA TGTGCCTGGCTGACACCGGGACAGTCGTTTAAAGCTTTCTTT. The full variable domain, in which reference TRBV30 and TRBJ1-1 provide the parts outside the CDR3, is SQTIHQWPATLVQPVGSPLSLECTVEGTSNPNLYWYRQAAGRGLQLLFYSVGIGQISSEVPQNLSASRPQDRQFILSSKKLLLSDSGFYLCAWLTPGQSFKAFFGQGTRLTVV.

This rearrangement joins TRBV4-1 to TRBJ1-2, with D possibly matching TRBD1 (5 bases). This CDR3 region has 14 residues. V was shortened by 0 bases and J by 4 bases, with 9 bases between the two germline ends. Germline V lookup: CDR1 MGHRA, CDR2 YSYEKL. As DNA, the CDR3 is TGCGCCAGCAGCCAAGAATGGGGGAGCTATGGCTACACCTTC. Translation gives CASSQEWGSYGYTF.

The chain's CDR3 is CASVLRGDSYEQYF. The CDR3 DNA is TGTGCCAGCGTTTTGAGGGGCGACTCCTACGAGCAGTACTTC. The chain is built from TRBV11-3 and TRBJ2-7, with D possibly called TRBD1 or TRBD2 (5 bases each). V was pared by 8 bases and J by 0 bases, with 14 bases between. CDR3 length: 14 amino acids. Germline V gives CDR1 SGHNT, CDR2 YENEEA.

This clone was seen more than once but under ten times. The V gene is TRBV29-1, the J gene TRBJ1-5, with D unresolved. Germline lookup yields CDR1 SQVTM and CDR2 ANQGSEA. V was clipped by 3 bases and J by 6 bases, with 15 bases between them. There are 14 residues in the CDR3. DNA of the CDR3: TGCAGCGTTGACGTGGGAGGGTCCGGTCAGCCCCAGCATTTT. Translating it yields CSVDVGGSGQPQHF.

The CDR3 sequence is CASSLGTGGDTEAFF. As DNA, the CDR3 is TGTGCCAGCAGTTTAGGGACAGGTGGCGACACTGAAGCTTTCTTT. The chain employs TRBV28 and TRBJ1-1; TRBD1 matches at 8 bases. J lost 3 bases, V lost 2 bases, and 5 bases had no gene match. Germline V gene lookup returns CDR1 MDHEN and CDR2 SYDVKM. The CDR3 covers 15 residues.

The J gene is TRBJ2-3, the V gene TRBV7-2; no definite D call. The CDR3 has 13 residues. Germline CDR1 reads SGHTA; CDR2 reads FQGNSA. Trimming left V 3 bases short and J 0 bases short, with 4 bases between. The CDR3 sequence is CASSLPSTDTQYF. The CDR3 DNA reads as TGTGCCAGCAGCTTGCCCAGCACAGATACGCAGTATTTT.